Listed here are 30 T cell receptor beta chains from one sample, sequenced in a study of blood T cell repertoires in COVID-19. Sequencing was performed with immunoSEQ multiplex PCR; in TCRdb, only in-frame clones are kept and a portion is missing. The sample carries 150,000 to 200,000 clones, 86% recorded once. Sample: peripheral blood. The receptors here all came from a man between 65 and 85 years old with active or convalescent COVID-19.

The rearrangement links TRBV25-1 to TRBJ2-5; D is uncertain. This CDR3 comprises 16 residues. CDR1 and CDR2 from the germline V gene are MGHDK and SYGVNS. Trimming pared 2 bases from V and 0 bases from J, leaving 13 bases between. CDR3 sequence (DNA): TGTGCCAGCAGTGAAGGTCGCTTGGCAAACCAAGAGACCCAGTACTTC. It encodes CASSEGRLANQETQYF.

This clone occurred a few times. The chain couples TRBV7-2 to TRBJ2-3; 10 nucleotides match TRBD2. The CDR3 consists of 17 residues. In germline, CDR1 is SGHTA, CDR2 FQGNSA. V was clipped by 3 bases and J by 5 bases; unmatched bases: 11. CDR3 protein: CASSFLPSGGREDTQYF. The DNA of the CDR3 is TGTGCCAGCAGCTTTCTTCCTAGCGGGGGTAGGGAAGATACGCAGTATTTT. Combining the CDR3 with reference TRBV7-2 and TRBJ2-3 gives the whole variable domain GAGVSQSPSNKVTEKGKDVELRCDPISGHTALYWYRQSLGQGLEFLIYFQGNSAPDKSGLPSDRFSAERTGGSVSTLTIQRTQQEDSAVYLCASSFLPSGGREDTQYFGPGTRLTVL.

This rearrangement joins TRBV28 to TRBJ1-2, with 8 bases fitting TRBD1. Germline lookup yields CDR1 MDHEN and CDR2 SYDVKM. This CDR3 comprises 16 residues. V was pared by 5 bases and J by 2 bases, with 10 bases of the junction left unmatched. The CDR3 region has the DNA TGTGCCAGCAGTATAAATCAGGGGGCGGGCAACTATGGCTACACCTTC. This encodes CASSINQGAGNYGYTF.

This sequence joins TRBV4-3 and TRBJ2-5; 9 bases line up with TRBD1. The CDR3 runs to 17 residues. Losses at the gene ends were 3 bases for V and 1 base for J; bases not matched to a gene: 9. Germline loops: CDR1 LGHNA, CDR2 YSLEER. The chain's CDR3 is CASSQGPQQGAQETQYF. The DNA for the CDR3 is TGCGCCAGCAGCCAGGGCCCTCAACAGGGGGCCCAAGAGACCCAGTACTTC.

The chain employs TRBV9 and TRBJ1-3; no firm D call. Germline CDR1 is SGDLS and CDR2 is YYNGEE. The V and J ends lost 0 bases and 0 bases respectively, with 13 bases between them. The CDR3 totals 17 residues. The chain's CDR3 is CASSVDNSVSSGNTIYF. CDR3 in DNA: TGTGCCAGCAGCGTAGATAACAGTGTAAGCTCTGGAAACACCATATATTTT.

The chain combines TRBV7-6 with TRBJ1-2, with D unresolved. The germline gives CDR1 SGHVS, CDR2 FNYEAQ. This CDR3 comprises 13 residues. The V gene lost 2 bases and the J gene lost 4 bases, with 8 bases spanning the gap. The CDR3, as DNA: TGTGCCAGCAGCTTACGAGGGAGCTATGGCTACACCTTC. Amino acids: CASSLRGSYGYTF.

CDR3 residues: CASSSRGHYTDTQYF. CDR3 coding DNA: TGTGCCAGCAGCTCGCGAGGGCATTACACAGATACGCAGTATTTT. This rearrangement joins TRBV9 to TRBJ2-3; a weak D match, TRBD2 (5 bases). Trimming shortened V by 4 bases and J by 2 bases, and 14 bases separated the two germline ends. Germline V lookup: CDR1 SGDLS, CDR2 YYNGEE. The CDR3 is made up of 15 amino acids.

This clone is a singleton in its sample. The genes are TRBV19 and TRBJ1-5, with unresolved D. CDR3 size: 16 residues. V lost 9 bases and J lost 0, with 18 bases in between. Germline CDR1 reads LNHDA; CDR2 reads SQIVND (reference sequence). CDR3 residues: CASEPLDSHSNQPQHF. Here the CDR3 DNA reads TGTGCCAGCGAACCTCTTGACTCTCATAGCAATCAGCCCCAGCATTTT.

V usage is TRBV7-7 and J usage is TRBJ2-7; TRBD2 agrees at 13 bases. CDR1 SSHAT and CDR2 FNYEAQ come from the germline V gene (reference sequence). The V gene end was trimmed by 5 bases and the J gene end by 3 bases; junction bases not matched to a gene: 4. CDR3 length: 15 residues. CDR3 bases: TGTGCCAGCAGCGAAGGGACTAGCGGGGTCTACGAGCAGTACTTC. This sequence encodes CASSEGTSGVYEQYF. The entire variable domain, with the rest obtained from reference TRBV7-7 and TRBJ2-7, is as follows: GAGVSQSPRYKVTKRGQDVTLRCDPISSHATLYWYQQALGQGPEFLTYFNYEAQPDKSGLPSDRFSAERPEGSISTLTIQRTEQRDSAMYRCASSEGTSGVYEQYFGPGTRLTVT.

This clone was observed a few times. The chain is built from TRBV3-1 (or the pseudogene TRBV3-2) and TRBJ1-6; the D gene is possibly TRBD1 (5 bases). Looked up from germline, CDR1 is LGHDT and CDR2 is YNNKEL (reference sequence). With 4 bases removed from V and 5 bases from J, the gap between germline ends came to 12 bases. The CDR3 runs to 15 residues. In nucleotides, the CDR3 is TGTGCCAGCAGCCCCTCAGGGAGGAATAATTCACCCCTCCACTTT. This translates into CASSPSGRNNSPLHF.

The chain recombines TRBV7-6 with TRBJ2-4, with D unresolved. The V end lost 0 bases, the J end lost 8 bases, and 11 bases lay between the germline ends. Germline V gene data show CDR1 as SGHVS and CDR2 as FNYEAQ. This CDR3 region has 14 residues. CDR3 protein: CASSLARFRDIQYF. The CDR3 DNA sequence: TGTGCCAGCAGCTTAGCCCGTTTCCGGGACATTCAGTACTTC.

V usage is TRBV5-1 and J usage is TRBJ2-7; D is undetermined. The germline gives CDR1 SGHRS, CDR2 YFSETQ. The CDR3 is 12 amino acids. Trimming stripped 5 bases from V and 5 bases from J, with 11 bases between. CDR3 sequence (DNA): TGCGCCAGCAGGTCTTACACCCACGAGCAGTACTTC. As protein: CASRSYTHEQYF.

This chain joins TRBV27 and TRBJ2-5; 7 nucleotides match TRBD2. This CDR3 region has 15 residues. Germline CDR1 MNHEY, CDR2 SMNVEV (reference sequence). Unmatched junction bases numbered 4, after V lost 3 bases and J lost 0 bases. The chain's CDR3 is CASSFWGRDQETQYF. CDR3 DNA sequence: TGTGCCAGCAGTTTCTGGGGGAGGGACCAAGAGACCCAGTACTTC.

The rearrangement joins TRBV7-3 to TRBJ2-7, with TRBD1 as a possible D gene (6 bases). V was shortened by 0 bases and J by 0 bases, with 9 bases between the two germline ends. The CDR3 consists of 15 residues. Germline V gene sequence: CDR1 SGHTA, CDR2 FQGTGA. The CDR3: CASSLTGDTSYEQYF. CDR3 nucleotides: TGTGCCAGCAGCTTAACGGGGGACACCTCCTACGAGCAGTACTTC.

The V and J genes are TRBV9 and TRBJ1-1; possibly TRBD1 for D (5 bases). The germline CDR1 and CDR2 sequences are SGDLS and YYNGEE. This CDR3 contains 15 residues. V was clipped by 0 bases and J by 1 base, with 10 bases between them. The CDR3 coding sequence is TGTGCCAGCAGCGTAGCGGGACTCAGGAACACTGAAGCTTTCTTT. This encodes CASSVAGLRNTEAFF. Full variable domain (remainder filled in from reference TRBV9 and TRBJ1-1): DSGVTQTPKHLITATGQRVTLRCSPRSGDLSVYWYQQSLDQGLQFLIQYYNGEERAKGNILERFSAQQFPDLHSELNLSSLELGDSALYFCASSVAGLRNTEAFFGQGTRLTVV.

This chain uses TRBV6-5 with TRBJ1-3; D remains unclear. Trimming removed 6 bases at V and 0 bases at J, with 6 bases between. The CDR3 has 13 amino acids. Germline-derived CDR1 and CDR2 are MNHEY and SVGAGI. CDR3: CASRQSSGNTIYF. The CDR3 DNA reads TGTGCCAGCAGACAGAGCTCTGGAAACACCATATATTTT.

The rearrangement joins TRBV27 to TRBJ1-1; the D gene is possibly TRBD1 (6 bases). This CDR3 region has 13 residues. CDR1 is MNHEY, CDR2 SMNVEV, per germline (reference sequence). V was cut by 5 bases and J by 2 bases, with 9 bases left in between. The CDR3 protein is CASSRTVNTEAFF. The CDR3 nucleotides are TGTGCCAGCAGTCGGACAGTTAACACTGAAGCTTTCTTT.

The chain joins TRBV6-2 or TRBV6-3 to TRBJ1-5, with a possible D match to TRBD1 (6 bases). Germline CDR1 is MNHEY and CDR2 is SVGEGT. V lost 6 bases and J lost 7, with 19 bases in between. This CDR3 comprises 15 residues. The CDR3 protein is CASSHGTSIWQPQHF. CDR3 nucleotides: TGTGCCAGCAGCCATGGGACAAGCATATGGCAGCCCCAGCATTTT.

The genes are TRBV6-5 and TRBJ1-1, with TRBD1 matching over 8 bases. Germline V gene sequence: CDR1 MNHEY, CDR2 SVGAGI. The CDR3 is made up of 15 amino acids. The trim removed 0 bases at V and 1 base at J, leaving 1 base unmatched. The CDR3 bases are TGTGCCAGCAGTTACTCGACAGGGGCGAACACTGAAGCTTTCTTT. Translating gives CASSYSTGANTEAFF.

The V and J genes are TRBV18 and TRBJ2-7; no definite D call. Per germline, CDR1 KGHSH and CDR2 LQKENI. CDR3 length equals 13 residues. Trimming took off 1 base at V and 5 bases at J, with 9 bases between the two ends. CDR3 loop: CASSPRQIHEQYF. CDR3 coding DNA: TGTGCCAGCTCACCACGGCAGATCCACGAGCAGTACTTC.

The chain has TRBV4-3 and TRBJ2-7; 7 positions match TRBD1. Germline lookup yields CDR1 LGHNA and CDR2 YSLEER. With V trimmed by 4 bases and J by 1 base, 7 bases remained unmatched. The CDR3 length is 15 residues. The CDR3 DNA reads as TGCGCCAGCAGCCCCCACACAGGGGAATCCTACGAGCAGTACTTC. It specifies CASSPHTGESYEQYF.

In the case of this clone: The junction departs from germline at one end; a sequencing error may be responsible. The V and J genes are TRBV2 and TRBJ2-5, with 9 bases fitting TRBD2. Per germline, CDR1 SNHLY and CDR2 FYNNEI. CDR3 length: 17 residues. CDR3 amino acids: CARSGGLAGGSQETQYF. Here the CDR3 DNA reads TGTGCCCGCAGTGGGGGACTCGCGGGGGGGTCCCAAGAGACCCAGTACTTC. The full variable domain, completed using reference TRBV2 and TRBJ2-5, is EPEVTQTPSHQVTQMGQEVILRCVPISNHLYFYWYRQILGQKVEFLVSFYNNEISEKSEIFDDQFSVERPDGSNFTLKIRSTKLEDSAMYFCARSGGLAGGSQETQYFGPGTRLLVL.

The chain uses TRBV29-1 and TRBJ1-1, with 7 nucleotides matching TRBD1. The V and J ends lost 6 bases and 1 base, in that order; junction bases with no gene match: 8. Germline V lookup: CDR1 SQVTM, CDR2 ANQGSEA. CDR3 length equals 14 residues. The CDR3 protein is CSVDPGTANTEAFF. In DNA form, the CDR3 reads TGCAGCGTGGACCCCGGGACAGCGAACACTGAAGCTTTCTTT.

The genes are TRBV9 and TRBJ2-3; 8 nucleotides line up with TRBD2. The V and J ends lost 0 bases and 2 bases, in that order; junction bases with no gene match: 5. The CDR3 has 16 amino acids. From germline, CDR1 is SGDLS and CDR2 YYNGEE. CDR3 in DNA: TGTGCCAGCAGCGTAGACCCGGGAGGGCCCACAGATACGCAGTATTTT. Translated: CASSVDPGGPTDTQYF.

This clone has ten or more counts. V usage is TRBV5-4 and J usage is TRBJ2-7; a possible D gene is TRBD2 (5 bases). Per germline, CDR1 SGHNT and CDR2 YYREEE (reference sequence). The CDR3 spans 13 residues. Trimming pared 0 bases from V and 7 bases from J, leaving 11 bases between. CDR3 in DNA: TGTGCCAGCAGCTTGGAGAGGGTGGGGGAGCAGTACTTC. Residues: CASSLERVGEQYF. Full variable domain (missing parts from reference TRBV5-4 and TRBJ2-7): ETGVTQSPTHLIKTRGQQVTLRCSSQSGHNTVSWYQQALGQGPQFIFQYYREEENGRGNFPPRFSGLQFPNYSSELNVNALELDDSALYLCASSLERVGEQYFGPGTRLTVT.

The J gene is TRBJ2-5, the V gene TRBV7-2, with a possible D match to TRBD1 (6 bases). The germline V gene has CDR1 SGHTA and CDR2 FQGNSA. Trimming shortened V by 3 bases and J by 4 bases, and 12 bases separated the two germline ends. CDR3 length: 14 amino acids. Here the CDR3 DNA reads TGTGCCAGCAGCTTCTATGGCAGGGGAGAGACCCAGTACTTC. The encoded protein is CASSFYGRGETQYF. The complete variable domain, with remaining parts taken from reference TRBV7-2 and TRBJ2-5, reads GAGVSQSPSNKVTEKGKDVELRCDPISGHTALYWYRQSLGQGLEFLIYFQGNSAPDKSGLPSDRFSAERTGGSVSTLTIQRTQQEDSAVYLCASSFYGRGETQYFGPGTRLLVL.

The genes are TRBV21-1 and TRBJ2-3; TRBD2 is the table's D call and was not checked against the DNA. TRBV21-1 is described as a pseudogene. This CDR3 has 20 residues. The CDR3 nucleotides read TGTGCCAGCAGCAACCCTCCAAGGCTAGCGGGGGGCCCCTGCACAGATACGCAGTATTTT. Its protein product is CASSNPPRLAGGPCTDTQYF.

This clone has more than one count but fewer than ten. This chain links TRBV7-3 with TRBJ2-1; 12 nucleotides align to TRBD2. V shed 4 bases, J shed 3 bases, and the junction held 4 bases outside the gene matches. Germline loops: CDR1 SGHTA, CDR2 FQGTGA. There are 16 residues in the CDR3. CDR3 residues: CASSSRTSGDYNEQFF. CDR3 bases: TGTGCCAGCAGCTCTAGGACTAGCGGGGACTACAATGAGCAGTTCTTC.

The chain couples TRBV5-8 to TRBJ1-2, with 7 bases lining up with TRBD1. V gave up 10 bases and J gave up 2 bases; unmatched junction bases: 17. Per the germline V gene, CDR1 is SGHTS and CDR2 is YDEGEE. This CDR3 comprises 16 residues. The DNA of the CDR3 is TGTGCCGGCGCGTTCGGAAACAGGGGAAGGAACTATGGCTACACCTTC. Protein product: CAGAFGNRGRNYGYTF. Full variable domain (missing parts from reference TRBV5-8 and TRBJ1-2): EAGVTQSPTHLIKTRGQQATLRCSPISGHTSVYWYQQALGLGLQFLLWYDEGEERNRGNFPPRFSGRQFPNYSSELNVNALELEDSALYLCAGAFGNRGRNYGYTFGSGTRLTVV.

The CDR3 sequence: CASSYRQGPDEAFF. Written as DNA, the CDR3 is TGCGCCAGCAGCTATCGACAGGGTCCGGATGAAGCTTTCTTT. The chain employs TRBV5-1 and TRBJ1-1, with TRBD1 matching over 7 bases. This CDR3 contains 14 residues. Germline trimming cut 3 bases from V and 7 bases from J; bases unmatched to any gene: 9. Per the germline V gene, CDR1 is SGHRS and CDR2 is YFSETQ.